The clone carrying this T cell receptor (beta chain) showed up many times. These data originate in a study of T cells after yellow fever vaccination. The CDR3 runs 15 residues. Germline assignment: CDR1 SGDLS and CDR2 YYNGEE. V lost 4 bases to trimming and J lost 5 bases, with 16 bases between them. TCRdb reprocessed the 5' RACE reads with MiXCR, giving one entry per CDR3 protein. The sample records about 4,500 distinct CDR3 sequences, about 8% being singletons. The origin of this receptor is a man aged 18 to 30 who received the YFV17D yellow fever vaccine. The genes are TRBV9 and TRBJ2-1, with D possibly called TRBD1 or TRBD2 (6 bases each). The source was PBMCs, either bulk or a sorted T-cell subset (CD4+, CD8+, memory, or dextramer-sorted; not recorded which), collected about 49 days after the first yellow fever vaccination. CDR3 sequence reads: CASSPGAGTDNEQFF. CDR3 coding DNA: TGTGCCAGCAGCCCGGGGGCAGGTACCGACAATGAGCAGTTCTTC.